The rows below give T cell receptor beta chains drawn from one sample of a study of long-term antiretroviral therapy in people with HIV. This table comes from immunoSEQ multiplex PCR, and its TCRdb copy is limited to in-frame clones, with some not included. The sample consists of 15,000 to 20,000 clones, approximately 95% of them appearing once. Sequencing used unsorted PBMCs, obtained approximately 11 years after starting antiretroviral therapy. These receptor sequences come from a man younger than 45 with HIV. Each CDR3 is given with its conserved first and last residue. D genes are given only for firm matches. Rows give clone size only sometimes, using once, few, many, or a class for an expanded clone.

CDR3nt,CDR3aa,abundance,j_gene,v_gene,d_gene
TGCAGCGTTGGAGAAGGGCATCAGCCCCAGCATTTT,CSVGEGHQPQHF,.,TRBJ1-5,TRBV29-1,.
TGTGCCAGCGTGGCCCTGTCCACCGGGCGCGGCAATGAAGCTTTCTTT,CASVALSTGRGNEAFF,.,TRBJ1-1,TRBV27,.
TGTGCCAGCAGTGTCACGGGCTACTACGAGCAGTACTTC,CASSVTGYYEQYF,.,TRBJ2-7,TRBV6-1,.
TGTGCCAGCAGTGAGACAGTTAACTATGGCTACACCTTC,CASSETVNYGYTF,.,TRBJ1-2,TRBV28,.
TGCGCCAGCAGCCAAGACAGGGACTATGGCTACACCTTC,CASSQDRDYGYTF,.,TRBJ1-2,TRBV4-1,.
TGTGCCAGCAGCGTAGGGCCGGGGGAGAATGAAAAACTGTTTTTT,CASSVGPGENEKLFF,.,TRBJ1-4,TRBV9,.
TGTGCCAGCAGCTACGATAGCAATCAGCCCCAGCATTTT,CASSYDSNQPQHF,.,TRBJ1-5,TRBV7-3,.
TGTGCCAGCAGCGTAGGCGGGCGCTACGAGCAGTACTTC,CASSVGGRYEQYF,.,TRBJ2-7,TRBV9,.
TGTGCCAGCTCACCAACAGGGAACACCGGGGAGCTGTTTTTT,CASSPTGNTGELFF,once,TRBJ2-2,TRBV18,.
TGTGCCTGGAGCCGGGACCCCGCGTCACCCCTCCACTTT,CAWSRDPASPLHF,.,TRBJ1-6,TRBV30,.
TGTGCCAGCAGCTTAGCGGTATCGGGGTCTGGGGCCAACGTCCTGACTTTC,CASSLAVSGSGANVLTF,.,TRBJ2-6,TRBV7-9,.
TGTGCCAGCAGTGAGAAGTACACCGGGGAGCTGTTTTTT,CASSEKYTGELFF,.,TRBJ2-2,TRBV6-1,.
TGTGCCAGCAGCTTAACAGGGGGGGGCACTGAAGCTTTCTTT,CASSLTGGGTEAFF,.,TRBJ1-1,TRBV7-3,.
TGTGCCAGCAGTTCGGGACAGATCAATGAAAAACTGTTTTTT,CASSSGQINEKLFF,.,TRBJ1-4,TRBV28,TRBD1
TGTGCCAGCAGCTTAGAGGCGGGGATAGATTCACCCCTCCACTTT,CASSLEAGIDSPLHF,.,TRBJ1-6,TRBV11-2,.
TGTGCCAGCAGCCCACTTGGGGGGACTGAAGCTTTCTTT,CASSPLGGTEAFF,once,TRBJ1-1,TRBV5-6,.
TGTGCCTGGGGGGGGCAGGGAGATCAGCCCCAGCATTTT,CAWGGQGDQPQHF,.,TRBJ1-5,TRBV30,.
TGCGCCAGCAGCCCAGGGGACAGTTACATAGCGGGGGGGCCTCCGAATGAGCAGTTCTTC,CASSPGDSYIAGGPPNEQFF,.,TRBJ2-1,TRBV5-1,TRBD2
TGTGCCAGCAGCTTCGGGGGGGCCCCGTACGAGCAGTACTTC,CASSFGGAPYEQYF,.,TRBJ2-7,TRBV7-2,TRBD2
TGCGCCAGCAGCCATTACAGGGGCACTGAAGCTTTCTTT,CASSHYRGTEAFF,.,TRBJ1-1,TRBV4-1,TRBD1
TGCGCCAGCAGCTCCTTAGGGAGGGACACTGAAGCTTTCTTT,CASSSLGRDTEAFF,once,TRBJ1-1,TRBV5-1,.
TGCGCCAGCAGGCCCGGAACAACTAATGAAAAACTGTTTTTT,CASRPGTTNEKLFF,.,TRBJ1-4,TRBV5-1,.
TGTGCCTGGAGTTTGCAGGGAGAGGGAACTAATGAAAAACTGTTTTTT,CAWSLQGEGTNEKLFF,.,TRBJ1-4,TRBV30,.
TGTGCCAGCAGCTTAGATCGAAAGACCCAGTACTTC,CASSLDRKTQYF,.,TRBJ2-5,TRBV11-2,.
TGTGCCAGCGCGACAGGGGGCTACGAGCAGTACTTC,CASATGGYEQYF,.,TRBJ2-7,TRBV7-9,TRBD1